These 18 T cell receptor beta chains share one sample of origin, sequenced in a study of identical twins. MiXCR, applied by TCRdb to the 5' RACE reads, yields one record per CDR3 protein. The repertoire holds some 1,700,000 distinct CDR3 sequences, with around 33% as singletons. Sequenced input: cord blood. The receptors originated from a newborn girl in good health.

This clonotype showed up just a few times. The rearrangement links TRBV5-1 to TRBJ2-3; D may be TRBD2 (6 bases). The CDR3 is 17 amino acids. Looked up from germline, CDR1 is SGHRS and CDR2 is YFSETQ. V was shortened by 3 bases and J by 1 base, with 18 bases between the two germline ends. CDR3 nucleotides: TGCGCCAGCAGCTCGACGGGACTCCAAACCCGCACAGATACGCAGTATTTT. This translates into CASSSTGLQTRTDTQYF.

The chain employs TRBV20-1 and TRBJ2-3; D is unresolved. CDR1 is DFQATT, CDR2 SNEGSKA, per germline (reference sequence). This CDR3 contains 12 residues. CDR3 residues: CSPDSSTDTQYF. CDR3 sequence (DNA): TGCAGCCCGGATTCTAGCACAGATACGCAGTATTTT.

The chain joins TRBV20-1 to TRBJ1-6; D is perhaps TRBD1 (5 bases). CDR1 DFQATT and CDR2 SNEGSKA come from the germline V gene (reference sequence). This CDR3 has 15 residues. V lost 1 base and J 6 bases, leaving 13 bases between the germline ends. The CDR3 loop reads CSARGLGTVNSPLHF. The CDR3 coding sequence is TGCAGTGCTAGAGGTCTCGGGACCGTTAATTCACCCCTCCACTTT.

This sequence joins TRBV12-3 or TRBV12-4 and TRBJ2-1; no reliable D call. V lost 8 bases, J lost 6 bases, and 17 bases lay in between. The CDR3 spans 14 residues. CDR3 sequence (DNA): TGTGCCAGCGGTTCCGACGGGCTCCCCAATGAGCAGTTCTTC. Protein sequence: CASGSDGLPNEQFF.

This clonotype was picked up many times. A much larger clone differs by one base, so this may be a read error. The genes are TRBV3-1 and TRBJ2-7; D uncertain. Germline V gives CDR1 LGHDT, CDR2 YNNKEL (reference sequence). Trimming removed 1 base at V and 6 bases at J, with 4 bases between. The CDR3 covers 11 residues. CDR3 sequence reads: CASSQASEQYF. CDR3 sequence (DNA): TGTGCCAGCAGCCAAGCCTCCGAGCAGTACTTC.

Concerning this clonotype itself: The junction departs from the called germline gene at one end, perhaps through a read error. The chain combines TRBV7-7 with TRBJ2-7; 7 nucleotides match TRBD1. The last part of the DNA fits TRBJ2-5 better; the J call may be wrong. CDR3 length: 14 residues. CDR1 is SSHAT, CDR2 FNYEAQ, per germline (reference sequence). CDR3 DNA sequence: TGTGCTAGCAGCTTATCCTGGACAGGCGAGACCCAGTACTTC. Translated: CASSLSWTGETQYF.

This clonotype was seen more than once but under ten times. This chain links TRBV7-2 with TRBJ2-3; TRBD2 aligns across 8 bases. Trimming took 3 bases from V and 2 from J; bases not matched to a gene: 4. In germline, CDR1 is SGHTA, CDR2 FQGNSA. The CDR3 covers 15 residues. The CDR3: CASSFKRGPTDTQYF. DNA of the CDR3: TGTGCCAGCAGCTTTAAGCGGGGGCCCACAGATACGCAGTATTTT.

As concerns this clonotype: The junction departs from germline at one end; a sequencing error may be responsible. The V and J genes are TRBV20-1 and TRBJ1-2, with unresolved D. Germline CDR1 is DFQATT and CDR2 is SNEGSKA (reference sequence). The CDR3 contains 10 residues. The CDR3 sequence is CSASSYSYTF. Here the CDR3 DNA reads TGCAGTGCTAGCTCCTATAGCTACACCTTC.

In this sample, this clonotype turned up a few times. CDR3: CASSLASLASYNEQFF. CDR3 in DNA: TGTGCCAGCAGCTTAGCGTCATTAGCCTCCTACAATGAGCAGTTCTTC. The chain uses TRBV7-2 and TRBJ2-1; no firm D call. The CDR3 totals 16 residues. Germline V gene lookup returns CDR1 SGHTA and CDR2 FQGNSA. Deletions cut 0 bases from V and 0 bases from J, with 9 bases between. Combining the CDR3 with reference TRBV7-2 and TRBJ2-1 gives the whole variable domain GAGVSQSPSNKVTEKGKDVELRCDPISGHTALYWYRQSLGQGLEFLIYFQGNSAPDKSGLPSDRFSAERTGGSVSTLTIQRTQQEDSAVYLCASSLASLASYNEQFFGPGTRLTVL.

In this sample, this clonotype turned up a few times. The V call is TRBV6-5, the J call TRBJ2-7, with TRBD2 matching 13 bases. This CDR3 region has 15 residues. V shed 2 bases and J 3 bases; nucleotides not matched to a gene: 1. Per germline, CDR1 MNHEY and CDR2 SVGAGI. CDR3 DNA sequence: TGTGCCAGCAGTTACGGGACTAGCGGGATCTACGAGCAGTACTTC. It encodes CASSYGTSGIYEQYF.

This clonotype has only a few counts. V is TRBV20-1 and J is TRBJ2-1; D might be TRBD1 or TRBD2, each matching 6 bases. The V gene's germline CDR1 is DFQATT and CDR2 SNEGSKA (reference sequence). The CDR3 is 16 amino acids. V lost 6 bases to trimming and J lost 3 bases, with 21 bases between them. Here the CDR3 reads CSALSPRGALYNEQFF. CDR3 DNA sequence: TGCAGTGCCCTTAGCCCGAGGGGGGCCCTCTACAATGAGCAGTTCTTC.

This clonotype was recorded at least ten times. The chain recombines TRBV6-5 with TRBJ1-2; possibly TRBD1 for D (5 bases). The CDR3 runs to 14 residues. CDR1 is MNHEY, CDR2 SVGAGI, per germline. The ends were cut back, 0 bases at V and 2 bases at J, with 7 bases in the middle. The CDR3 protein is CASSYSPGNYGYTF. CDR3 nucleotide sequence: TGTGCCAGCAGTTACTCGCCAGGGAACTATGGCTACACCTTC.

The chain uses TRBV29-1 and TRBJ2-7; 7 nucleotides line up with TRBD1. V was pared by 2 bases and J by 2 bases, with 6 bases of the junction left unmatched. The germline V gene has CDR1 SQVTM and CDR2 ANQGSEA. The CDR3 is 14 residues long. CDR3 bases: TGCAGCGTTGAATGGGGGACAGCCCCCTACGAGCAGTACTTC. This encodes CSVEWGTAPYEQYF.

This clonotype was seen ten or more times. The junction does not match germline at one end; this may be a read error. The V call is TRBV5-1, the J call TRBJ1-5; 8 bases line up with TRBD1. CDR1 is SGHRS, CDR2 YFSETQ, per germline. The CDR3 consists of 15 residues. CDR3 protein: CASSSGQGSNQPQHF. CDR3 nucleotide sequence: TGTGCCAGCAGCTCCGGACAGGGTTCCAATCAGCCCCAGCATTTT.

The chain combines TRBV3-1 with TRBJ2-7, with D possibly matching TRBD1 (5 bases). This CDR3 has 14 residues. Germline V gives CDR1 LGHDT, CDR2 YNNKEL (reference sequence). V dropped 6 bases and J dropped 1 base, with 13 bases sitting between them. The CDR3 loop is CASRRTWRSYEQYF. Written as DNA, the CDR3 is TGTGCCAGCAGGAGGACATGGAGATCCTACGAGCAGTACTTC.

The J gene is TRBJ2-1, the V gene TRBV5-1; 14 bases are shared with TRBD2. CDR1 SGHRS and CDR2 YFSETQ come from the germline V gene. There are 16 residues in the CDR3. J lost 3 bases, V lost 8 bases, and 7 bases had no gene match. The CDR3: CASQTSGGAGYNEQFF. The CDR3 DNA reads as TGCGCCAGTCAGACTAGCGGGGGGGCGGGCTACAATGAGCAGTTCTTC.

The J gene is TRBJ2-5, the V gene TRBV28; D is ambiguous. The V end was cut by 5 bases, the J end by 3 bases, with 10 bases between. This CDR3 is 13 amino acids long. CDR1 is MDHEN and CDR2 is SYDVKM in the germline V gene. The CDR3 DNA is TGTGCCAGCAGTCCTTTCCCTAAAGAGACCCAGTACTTC. The encoded protein is CASSPFPKETQYF.

This chain joins TRBV20-1 and TRBJ2-7; D possibly corresponds to TRBD1 (10 bases). CDR1 and CDR2 (germline): DFQATT, SNEGSKA (reference sequence). The CDR3 is made up of 19 amino acids. The V gene lost 6 bases and the J gene lost 0 bases, with 30 bases spanning the gap. CDR3 nucleotide sequence: TGCAGTGCAAGCACGCCGGGACAGGGGACTAGCCGAAGCTCCTACGAGCAGTACTTC. Residues: CSASTPGQGTSRSSYEQYF.